The 7 T cell receptor beta chains below all came from one sample that was sequenced in a study of cytomegalovirus exposure and HLA in healthy donors (dated by TCRdb to between 2016 and 2019). The library was built by means of the immunoSEQ multiplex PCR assay. For the multiplex PCR, a mixture combining 60 forward primers for TCR Vbeta segments and 13 reverse primers for TCR Jbeta segments was used. This immuneACCESS table, as held by TCRdb, lists in-frame sequences with V and J called but not all clones. Of the missing ones, under half trace to an unresolved V gene in checked studies; the others have no known cause. Within this sample are roughly 200,000 clones, with about four fifths of them counted one time only. About 3.1% of the sample belongs to the ten largest clones. The sequencing sample was made of PBMCs. Receptor source: a man between 25 and 39 years old in good health and CMV-seronegative.

V and J are TRBV5-4 and TRBJ1-1; D might be TRBD1 (6 bases). V lost 4 bases and J 6 bases, leaving 10 bases between the germline ends. Germline CDR1 SGHNT, CDR2 YYREEE (reference sequence). This CDR3 spans 12 amino acids. CDR3 in DNA: TGTGCCAGCAGCACCCCAGGGGCTGAAGCTTTCTTT. Protein sequence: CASSTPGAEAFF. The full variable domain, rest sourced from reference TRBV5-4 and TRBJ1-1, is ETGVTQSPTHLIKTRGQQVTLRCSSQSGHNTVSWYQQALGQGPQFIFQYYREEENGRGNFPPRFSGLQFPNYSSELNVNALELDDSALYLCASSTPGAEAFFGQGTRLTVV.

This chain links TRBV6-5 with TRBJ1-1; D is ambiguous. The germline CDR1 and CDR2 sequences are MNHEY and SVGAGI. The V end lost 0 bases, the J end lost 0 bases, and 8 bases lay between the germline ends. There are 15 residues in the CDR3. The CDR3 nucleotides are TGTGCCAGCAGTTACTCAACCTATCTGAACACTGAAGCTTTCTTT. Residues: CASSYSTYLNTEAFF.

This sequence joins TRBV7-9 and TRBJ1-4; tentatively, D is TRBD1 (6 bases). The CDR3 totals 15 residues. V shed 3 bases and J shed 6 bases, with 14 bases lying between them. Germline values: CDR1 SEHNR, CDR2 FQNEAQ (reference sequence). This CDR3 is CASSFSGGTDEKLFF. For the CDR3, the DNA is TGTGCCAGCAGCTTCAGCGGGGGCACGGATGAAAAACTGTTTTTT. Using reference TRBV7-9 and TRBJ1-4 for the parts outside the CDR3, the full variable domain is DTGVSQNPRHKITKRGQNVTFRCDPISEHNRLYWYRQTLGQGPEFLTYFQNEAQLEKSRLLSDRFSAERPKGSFSTLEIQRTEQGDSAMYLCASSFSGGTDEKLFFGSGTQLSVL.

The chain is built from TRBV6-5 and TRBJ2-1; D is unresolved. Germline V CDR1 and CDR2: MNHEY, SVGAGI. The V end was cut by 0 bases, the J end by 5 bases, with 5 bases between. This CDR3 has 13 residues. CDR3 in amino acids: CASSYSPDNEQFF. The CDR3 bases are TGTGCCAGCAGTTACTCTCCTGACAATGAGCAGTTCTTC.

The chain joins TRBV7-8 to TRBJ1-5; TRBD1 matches at 7 bases. Trimming removed 4 bases from V and 3 bases from J; junction bases left unmatched: 6. The CDR3 runs 15 residues. Germline CDR1 is SGHVS and CDR2 is FQNEAQ. The CDR3 DNA sequence: TGTGCCAGCAGCTCTCGACAGGGTTCCAATCAGCCCCAGCATTTT. The encoded protein is CASSSRQGSNQPQHF.

The V and J genes are TRBV19 and TRBJ2-2; D unresolved. The CDR3 sequence is 13 residues long. V was shortened by 11 bases and J by 0 bases, with 10 bases between the two germline ends. In germline, CDR1 is LNHDA, CDR2 SQIVND (reference sequence). CDR3 residues: CALVTPNTGELFF. The CDR3 coding sequence is TGTGCCTTAGTGACACCGAACACCGGGGAGCTGTTTTTT.

The chain joins TRBV6-1 to TRBJ1-2, with 7 bases matching TRBD1. This CDR3 has 15 amino acids. Looked up from germline, CDR1 is MNHNS and CDR2 is SASEGT. J was trimmed by 4 bases and V by 2 bases; bases with no gene match: 7. DNA for the CDR3: TGTGCCAGCAGTGAATGGGACAGCCCAGGCTATGGCTACACCTTC. This translates into CASSEWDSPGYGYTF.